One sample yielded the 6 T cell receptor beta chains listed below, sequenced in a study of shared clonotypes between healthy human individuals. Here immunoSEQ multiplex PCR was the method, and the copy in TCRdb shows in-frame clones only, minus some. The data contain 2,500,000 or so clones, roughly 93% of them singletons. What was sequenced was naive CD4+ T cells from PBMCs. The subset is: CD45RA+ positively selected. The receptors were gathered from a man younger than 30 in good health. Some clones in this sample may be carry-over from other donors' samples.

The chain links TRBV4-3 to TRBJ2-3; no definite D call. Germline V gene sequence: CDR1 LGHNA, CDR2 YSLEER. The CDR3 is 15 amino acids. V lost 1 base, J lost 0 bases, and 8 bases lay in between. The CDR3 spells CASSQALPSTDTQYF. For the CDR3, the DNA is TGCGCCAGCAGCCAAGCCCTCCCTAGCACAGATACGCAGTATTTT.

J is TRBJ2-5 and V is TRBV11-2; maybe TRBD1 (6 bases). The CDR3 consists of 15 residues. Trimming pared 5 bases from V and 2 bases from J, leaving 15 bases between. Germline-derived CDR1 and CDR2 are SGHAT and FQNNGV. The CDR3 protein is CASSKQGTGQETQYF. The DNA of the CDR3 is TGTGCCAGCAGCAAACAGGGAACGGGACAAGAGACCCAGTACTTC.

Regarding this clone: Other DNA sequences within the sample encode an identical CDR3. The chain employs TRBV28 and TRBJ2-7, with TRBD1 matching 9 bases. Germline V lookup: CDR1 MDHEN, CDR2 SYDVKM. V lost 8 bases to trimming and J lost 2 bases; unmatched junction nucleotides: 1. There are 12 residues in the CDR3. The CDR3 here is CASGDRAYEQYF. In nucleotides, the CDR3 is TGTGCCAGCGGGGACAGGGCCTACGAGCAGTACTTC.

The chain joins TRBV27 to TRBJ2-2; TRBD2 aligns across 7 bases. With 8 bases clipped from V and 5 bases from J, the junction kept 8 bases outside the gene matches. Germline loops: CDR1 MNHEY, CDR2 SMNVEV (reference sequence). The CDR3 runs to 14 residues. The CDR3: CASGQRGLTGELFF. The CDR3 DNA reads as TGTGCCAGCGGCCAGCGGGGTTTAACCGGGGAGCTGTTTTTT.

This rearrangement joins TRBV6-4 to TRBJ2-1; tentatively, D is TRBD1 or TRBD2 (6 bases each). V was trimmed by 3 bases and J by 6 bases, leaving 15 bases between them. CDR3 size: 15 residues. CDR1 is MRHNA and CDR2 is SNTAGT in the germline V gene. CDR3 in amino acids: CASSEGDPGANEQFF. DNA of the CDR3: TGTGCCAGCAGTGAAGGGGACCCGGGGGCCAATGAGCAGTTCTTC.

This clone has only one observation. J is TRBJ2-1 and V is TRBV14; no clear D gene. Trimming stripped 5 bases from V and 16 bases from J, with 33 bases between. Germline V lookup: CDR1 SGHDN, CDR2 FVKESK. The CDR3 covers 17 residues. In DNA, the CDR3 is TGTGCCAGCAGCATACGTACCTCCAAGGCCGACCTCCGCCGTTTTTTCTTC. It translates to CASSIRTSKADLRRFFF.